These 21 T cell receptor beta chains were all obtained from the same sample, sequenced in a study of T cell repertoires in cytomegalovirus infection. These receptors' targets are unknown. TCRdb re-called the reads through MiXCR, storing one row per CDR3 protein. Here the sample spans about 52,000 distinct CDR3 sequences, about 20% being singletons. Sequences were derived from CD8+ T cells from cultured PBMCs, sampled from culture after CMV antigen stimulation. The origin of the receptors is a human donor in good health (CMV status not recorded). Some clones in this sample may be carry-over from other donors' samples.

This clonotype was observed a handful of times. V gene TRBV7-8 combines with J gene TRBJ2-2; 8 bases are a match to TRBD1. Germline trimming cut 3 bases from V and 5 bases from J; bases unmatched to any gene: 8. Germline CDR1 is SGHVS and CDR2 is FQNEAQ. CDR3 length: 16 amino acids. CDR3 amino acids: CASSFTGTGITGELFF. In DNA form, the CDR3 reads TGTGCCAGCAGCTTTACCGGGACAGGAATTACCGGGGAGCTGTTTTTT.

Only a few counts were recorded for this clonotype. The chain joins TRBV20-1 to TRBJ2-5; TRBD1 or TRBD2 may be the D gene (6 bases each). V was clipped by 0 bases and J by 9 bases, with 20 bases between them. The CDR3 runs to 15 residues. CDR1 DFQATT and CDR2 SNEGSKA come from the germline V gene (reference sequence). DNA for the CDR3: TGCAGTGCTAGAGATCTCGGGGGCCAAACTAGGGCCCAGTACTTC. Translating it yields CSARDLGGQTRAQYF.

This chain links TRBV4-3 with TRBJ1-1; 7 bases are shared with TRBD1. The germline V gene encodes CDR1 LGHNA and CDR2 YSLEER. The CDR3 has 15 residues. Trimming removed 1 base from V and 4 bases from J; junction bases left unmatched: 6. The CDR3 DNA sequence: TGCGCCAGCAGCCAAGTAGCCCAGGGGGGCACTGAAGCTTTCTTT. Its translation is CASSQVAQGGTEAFF.

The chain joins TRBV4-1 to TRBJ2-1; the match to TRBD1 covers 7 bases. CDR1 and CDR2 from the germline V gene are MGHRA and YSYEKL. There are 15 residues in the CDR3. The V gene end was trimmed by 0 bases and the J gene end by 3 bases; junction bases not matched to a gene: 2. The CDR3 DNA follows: TGCGCCAGCAGCCAAGAAGGGGGCGTCTACAATGAGCAGTTCTTC. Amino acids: CASSQEGGVYNEQFF.

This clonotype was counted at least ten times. The CDR3 spells CAISEEKRNTIYF. The CDR3 DNA sequence: TGTGCCATCAGTGAGGAGAAGAGAAACACCATATATTTT. The chain employs TRBV10-3 and TRBJ1-3; no firm D call. The germline V and J ends were trimmed by 2 bases and 5 bases, with 7 bases remaining between them. This CDR3 comprises 13 residues. Germline CDR1 is ENHRY and CDR2 is SYGVKD.

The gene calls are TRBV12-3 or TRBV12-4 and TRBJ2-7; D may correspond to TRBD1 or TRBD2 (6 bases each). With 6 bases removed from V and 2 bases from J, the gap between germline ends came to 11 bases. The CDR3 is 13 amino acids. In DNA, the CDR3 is TGTGCCAGCAGCGGAGGGGGTCCCTACGAGCAGTACTTC. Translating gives CASSGGGPYEQYF.

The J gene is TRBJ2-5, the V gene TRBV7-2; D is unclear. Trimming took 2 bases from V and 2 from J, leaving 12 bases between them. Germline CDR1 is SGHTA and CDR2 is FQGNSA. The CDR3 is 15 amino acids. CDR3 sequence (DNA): TGTGCCAGCAGCTTAAGTGTCTGGAAACAAGAGACCCAGTACTTC. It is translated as CASSLSVWKQETQYF.

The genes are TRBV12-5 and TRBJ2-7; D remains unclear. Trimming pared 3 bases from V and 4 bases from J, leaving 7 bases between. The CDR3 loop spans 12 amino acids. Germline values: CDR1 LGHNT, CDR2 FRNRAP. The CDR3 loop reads CASGFLGYEQYF. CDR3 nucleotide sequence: TGTGCTAGTGGTTTCTTGGGATACGAGCAGTACTTC.

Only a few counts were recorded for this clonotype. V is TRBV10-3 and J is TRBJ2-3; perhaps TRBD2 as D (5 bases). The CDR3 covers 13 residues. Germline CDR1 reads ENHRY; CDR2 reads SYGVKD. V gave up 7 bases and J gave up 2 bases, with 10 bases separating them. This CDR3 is CAIKRGFTDTQYF. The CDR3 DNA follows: TGTGCCATCAAACGCGGGTTCACAGATACGCAGTATTTT.

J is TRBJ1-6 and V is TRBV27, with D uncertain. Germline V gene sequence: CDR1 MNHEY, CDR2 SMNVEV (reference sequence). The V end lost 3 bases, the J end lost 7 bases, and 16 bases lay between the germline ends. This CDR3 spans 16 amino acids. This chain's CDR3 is CASSFWVTFGNSPLHF. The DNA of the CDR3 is TGTGCCAGCAGTTTTTGGGTTACCTTCGGCAATTCACCCCTCCACTTT.

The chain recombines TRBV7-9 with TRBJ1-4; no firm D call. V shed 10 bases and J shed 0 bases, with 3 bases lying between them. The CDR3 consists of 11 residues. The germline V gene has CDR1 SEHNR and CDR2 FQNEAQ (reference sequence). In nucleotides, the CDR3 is TGTGCCACCGCAACTAATGAAAAACTGTTTTTT. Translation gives CATATNEKLFF.

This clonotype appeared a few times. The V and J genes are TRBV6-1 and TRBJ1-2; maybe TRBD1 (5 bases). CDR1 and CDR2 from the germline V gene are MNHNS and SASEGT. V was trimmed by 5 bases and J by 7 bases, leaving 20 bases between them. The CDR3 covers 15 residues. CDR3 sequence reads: CASSYGQGIVSGYTF. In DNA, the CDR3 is TGTGCCAGCAGTTATGGGCAGGGAATCGTGAGTGGCTACACCTTC.

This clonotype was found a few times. The CDR3 loop reads CASRATRDPTEAFF. In DNA form, the CDR3 reads TGTGCCAGTAGGGCTACACGCGACCCCACTGAAGCTTTCTTT. The rearrangement joins TRBV19 to TRBJ1-1; D gene unclear. The CDR3 runs to 14 residues. The germline gives CDR1 LNHDA, CDR2 SQIVND (reference sequence). V gave up 6 bases and J gave up 4 bases, with 15 bases separating them.

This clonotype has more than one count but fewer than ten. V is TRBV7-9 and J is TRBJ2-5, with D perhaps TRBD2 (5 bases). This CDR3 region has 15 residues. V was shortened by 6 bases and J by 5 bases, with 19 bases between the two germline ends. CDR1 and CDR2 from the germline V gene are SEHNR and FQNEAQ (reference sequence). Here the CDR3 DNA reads TGTGCCAGCAGACCTGATTCCCCGGGAAGGGAGACCCAGTACTTC. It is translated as CASRPDSPGRETQYF.

The CDR3 DNA reads TGTGCCAGCAGTTGGACAGGGGTGAGCGGAAACACCATATATTTT. This sequence encodes CASSWTGVSGNTIYF. The chain couples TRBV11-2 to TRBJ1-3; 9 bases are shared with TRBD1. The V and J ends lost 6 bases and 4 bases, in that order; junction bases with no gene match: 7. The germline CDR1 and CDR2 sequences are SGHAT and FQNNGV. There are 15 residues in the CDR3. Using reference TRBV11-2 and TRBJ1-3 for the parts outside the CDR3, the full variable domain is EAGVAQSPRYKIIEKRQSVAFWCNPISGHATLYWYQQILGQGPKLLIQFQNNGVVDDSQLPKDRFSAERLKGVDSTLKIQPAKLEDSAVYLCASSWTGVSGNTIYFGEGSWLTVV.

The CDR3 loop reads CSARDLAGSVLTDTQYF. The CDR3 DNA sequence: TGCAGTGCTAGAGATCTAGCGGGATCCGTTCTCACAGATACGCAGTATTTT. This chain uses TRBV20-1 with TRBJ2-3; 9 nucleotides agree with TRBD2. Germline CDR1 reads DFQATT; CDR2 reads SNEGSKA (reference sequence). The J segment lost 2 bases and the V segment lost 0 bases, leaving 9 bases of the junction unmatched. This CDR3 is 17 amino acids long.

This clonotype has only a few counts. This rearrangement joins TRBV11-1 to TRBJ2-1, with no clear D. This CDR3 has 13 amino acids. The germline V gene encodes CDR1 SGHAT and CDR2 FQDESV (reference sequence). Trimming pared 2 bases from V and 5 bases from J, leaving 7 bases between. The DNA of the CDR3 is TGTGCCAGCAGCTTACAAGCCCACAATGAGCAGTTCTTC. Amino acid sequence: CASSLQAHNEQFF.

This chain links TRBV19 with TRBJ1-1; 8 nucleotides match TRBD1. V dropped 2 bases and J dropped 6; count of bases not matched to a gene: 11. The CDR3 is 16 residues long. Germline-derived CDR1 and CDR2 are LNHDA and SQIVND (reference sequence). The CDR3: CASSIKYRQGLAEAFF. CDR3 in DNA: TGTGCCAGTAGTATAAAGTACCGACAGGGGTTAGCTGAAGCTTTCTTT.

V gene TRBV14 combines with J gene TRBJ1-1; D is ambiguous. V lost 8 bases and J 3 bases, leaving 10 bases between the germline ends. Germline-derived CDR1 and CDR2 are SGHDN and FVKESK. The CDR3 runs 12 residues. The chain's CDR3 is CASGRTYTEAFF. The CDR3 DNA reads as TGTGCCAGCGGCCGGACGTACACTGAAGCTTTCTTT.

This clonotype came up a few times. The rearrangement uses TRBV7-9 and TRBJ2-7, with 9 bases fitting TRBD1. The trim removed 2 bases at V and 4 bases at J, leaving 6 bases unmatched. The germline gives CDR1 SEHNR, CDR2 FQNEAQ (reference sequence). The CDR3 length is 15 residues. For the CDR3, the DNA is TGTGCCAGCAGCTTAACCGGGACAGGGAGTTACGAGCAGTACTTC. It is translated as CASSLTGTGSYEQYF.

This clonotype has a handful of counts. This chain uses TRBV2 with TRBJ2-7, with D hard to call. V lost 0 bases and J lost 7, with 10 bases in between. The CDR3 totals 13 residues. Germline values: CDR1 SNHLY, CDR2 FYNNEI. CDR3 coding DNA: TGTGCCAGCAGTGAAGCCTTTCGTGGAGAGCAGTACTTC. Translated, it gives CASSEAFRGEQYF.